The 5 T cell receptor beta chains below were found in one sample sequenced in a study of regulatory T cells in long-lasting Graves disease. The time point was: newly diagnosed GD, antithyroid drugs for less than 3 months. Preparation of the TCR library used RNA extracted from PBMCs. Relying on iRepertoire HTBI primers and Arm-PCR of CDR3 regions, the team built TCR beta libraries. A single record per CDR3 protein comes from TCRdb applying MiXCR to the multiplex PCR reads. This sample carries 540,000 or so distinct CDR3 sequences, about 14% of them seen once, and the ten largest clones take roughly a tenth. In addition, the sample was reused for a study of T cells in Graves' hyperthyroidism and ophthalmopathy.

Sample: peripheral blood mononuclear cells (PBMCs), taken at new diagnosis, from a patient treated with antithyroid drugs. The receptors were gathered from a man aged 30 to 45 with Graves disease.

Many counts were recorded for this clonotype. This chain joins TRBV2 and TRBJ1-2; TRBD1 aligns across 7 bases. V trimming: 6 bases; J trimming: 1 base; junction bases outside the gene matches: 8. The CDR3 consists of 15 residues. Germline CDR1 reads SNHLY; CDR2 reads FYNNEI. In DNA, the CDR3 is TGTGCCAGCAGCCTCGGGACAGCTAGTAACTATGGCTACACCTTC. It is translated as CASSLGTASNYGYTF.

This clonotype was observed many times. The chain joins TRBV11-2 to TRBJ2-1; the D is unclear. Per the germline V gene, CDR1 is SGHAT and CDR2 is FQNNGV. Deletions cut 6 bases from V and 0 bases from J, with 12 bases between. The CDR3 runs 15 residues. Here the CDR3 reads CASRPGLGSYNEQFF. CDR3 sequence (DNA): TGTGCCAGCAGGCCGGGTCTGGGCTCCTACAATGAGCAGTTCTTC.

This clonotype came up a few times. CDR3 bases: TGTGCCTGGAGGCGGGAGGAGGATACGCAGTATTTT. It encodes CAWRREEDTQYF. The chain combines TRBV30 with TRBJ2-3; 8 bases fit TRBD2. With V trimmed by 3 bases and J by 6 bases, 2 bases remained unmatched. The CDR3 length is 12 residues. The germline gives CDR1 GTSNPN, CDR2 SVGIG (reference sequence).

This clonotype came up many times. A junction boundary mismatches the germline segment, possibly from a read error. The rearrangement joins TRBV20-1 to TRBJ2-7; perhaps TRBD1 as D (5 bases). From germline, CDR1 is DFQATT and CDR2 SNEGSKA (reference sequence). This CDR3 spans 11 amino acids. Here the CDR3 reads CSAGDSYEQYF. For the CDR3, the DNA is TGCAGTGCTGGAGACAGCTACGAGCAGTACTTC.

Written as DNA, the CDR3 is TGTGCCAGCAGTCCTCCGGGACAGGGGAACAATGAGCAGTTCTTC. It yields the protein CASSPPGQGNNEQFF. This chain connects TRBV6-1 to TRBJ2-1; 10 bases agree with TRBD1. CDR1 is MNHNS, CDR2 SASEGT, per germline. After removal of 5 bases from V and 5 bases from J, the junction contained 6 bases not matched to a gene. The CDR3 is made up of 15 amino acids.